This T cell receptor (beta chain) stems from a study of T cell responses to AZD1222 COVID-19 vaccine. Concerning this clone itself: Its antigen is unidentified.

Here immunoSEQ multiplex PCR was the method, and the copy in TCRdb shows in-frame clones only, minus some. The data show 90,000 to 100,000 clones, 88% seen once. Study results and limitations: Once two AZD1222 doses were given, Spike-specific TCR breadth and depth went up.

The CDR3 contains 14 residues. V lost 5 bases, J lost 0 bases, and 8 bases lay in between. CDR1 is SGHRS and CDR2 is YFSETQ in the germline V gene. Material: peripheral blood, obtained on day 0 of AZD1222 vaccination. The chain links TRBV5-1 to TRBJ2-2; the D is unclear. The clonotype comes from an adult in good health. CDR3 DNA sequence: TGCGCCAGCAGACTGGACGCGAACACCGGGGAGCTGTTTTTT. Translation: CASRLDANTGELFF.